This T cell receptor beta chain was retrieved from a study of OX40 agonist ivuxolimab in advanced cancers. The wider study: With ivuxolimab, an agonistic anti-OX40 (CD134) antibody, patients were treated.

The CDR3 has 16 residues. Per the germline V gene, CDR1 is MDHEN and CDR2 is SYDVKM. V lost 7 bases and J lost 1; bases outside the gene matches: 8. This clone has more than one count but fewer than ten. Using immunoSEQ multiplex PCR, the repertoire was profiled, and TCRdb retains in-frame clones only, with some absent. In the table there are fewer than 85,000 clones, around 83% of which are singletons. Sample: CD4+ or CD8+ T cells sorted from blood, taken in a trial of the OX40 agonist ivuxolimab. The rearrangement uses TRBV28 and TRBJ2-3; 10 nucleotides agree with TRBD2. This clonotype originated in an adult with an advanced solid tumor such as melanoma, head and neck, liver or kidney cancer. The CDR3 loop is CASTKGGTSGTDTQYF. CDR3 nucleotides: TGTGCCAGCACTAAAGGGGGGACTAGCGGCACAGATACGCAGTATTTT. The full variable domain, in which reference TRBV28 and TRBJ2-3 provide the parts outside the CDR3, is DVKVTQSSRYLVKRTGEKVFLECVQDMDHENMFWYRQDPGLGLRLIYFSYDVKMKEKGDIPEGYSVSREKKERFSLILESASTNQTSMYLCASTKGGTSGTDTQYFGPGTRLTVL.